Sequencing of this T cell receptor beta chain was carried out in a study of blood T cell repertoires in COVID-19. Assay: immunoSEQ multiplex PCR; the TCRdb copy retains only in-frame clones and omits some. This sample has over 200,000 clones; 81% occur once, and the top ten carry about 8.9%. This CDR3 spans 11 amino acids. Trimming removed 6 bases at V and 8 bases at J, with 9 bases between. In germline, CDR1 is SGHDT, CDR2 YYEEEE. The V call is TRBV5-6, the J call TRBJ2-1, with D hard to call. The clonotype originates from a woman between 50 and 59 years old with acute COVID-19. Material: PBMCs or T cells enriched from blood (not recorded which). This CDR3 reads CASTYEDEQFF. Here the CDR3 DNA reads TGTGCCAGCACCTACGAGGATGAGCAGTTCTTC.